This record concerns one T cell receptor beta chain sequence. This entry comes from a study of blood T cell repertoires in COVID-19. The protocol was immunoSEQ multiplex PCR, while the TCRdb copy is restricted to in-frame clones and leaves out a portion. This table has 180,000 or so clones, 90% appearing once. The sequenced material came from peripheral blood. The sequence came from a man in his fifties or sixties with acute or convalescent COVID-19.

DNA of the CDR3: TGTGCCAGCAGCTTAGATAGGGGAAGGGTCAATGAGCAGTTCTTC. It translates to CASSLDRGRVNEQFF. V gene TRBV11-3 combines with J gene TRBJ2-1, with D possibly TRBD1 on 5 matching bases. The CDR3 loop spans 15 amino acids. The germline V gene has CDR1 SGHNT and CDR2 YENEEA. Trimming shortened V by 0 bases and J by 6 bases, and 12 bases separated the two germline ends.